Below are 10 T cell receptor beta chains sequenced from a single sample in a study of T-cell memory formation after mild COVID-19. TCRdb fed the 5' RACE reads into MiXCR, producing one record per CDR3 protein. The profile shows under 200,000 distinct CDR3 sequences, around a tenth of them singletons. The sample taken for sequencing was PBMCs or a T cell subset sorted from them (not recorded which). Every receptor here comes from a man aged 18 to 30 who had mild COVID-19 (a few samples of this study predate the infection). Cell type and time point are not known.

The V gene is TRBV5-1, the J gene TRBJ2-1, with 7 positions matching TRBD1. V gave up 5 bases and J gave up 12 bases; unmatched junction bases: 17. The germline V gene encodes CDR1 SGHRS and CDR2 YFSETQ. There are 15 residues in the CDR3. The DNA of the CDR3 is TGCGCCAGCAGTTCCGACAGGGCCGTGTCCCAAGGGCAGTTCTTC. It yields the protein CASSSDRAVSQGQFF.

V gene TRBV12-3 or TRBV12-4 combines with J gene TRBJ2-1; the D is unclear. The CDR3 covers 11 residues. V gave up 6 bases and J gave up 7 bases, with 7 bases separating them. CDR3 bases: TGTGCCAGCAGACGGGTAAATGAGCAGTTCTTC. Residues: CASRRVNEQFF.

This chain joins TRBV5-1 and TRBJ2-1, with a tentative D call TRBD1 (6 bases). The CDR3 contains 16 residues. V lost 10 bases and J 6 bases, leaving 26 bases between the germline ends. CDR1 is SGHRS and CDR2 is YFSETQ in the germline V gene. The CDR3 nucleotides read TGCGCCTCTGCCCTCATTTCAGGGGATCCGATCAATGAGCAGTTCTTC. Amino acids: CASALISGDPINEQFF.

In this sample, this clonotype turned up many times. The chain combines TRBV7-8 with TRBJ2-3, with 11 positions matching TRBD2. The CDR3 is made up of 18 amino acids. From germline, CDR1 is SGHVS and CDR2 FQNEAQ. V lost 0 bases, J lost 3 bases, and 8 bases stayed unmatched. CDR3 in DNA: TGTGCCAGCAGCTTAGCTAGCGGGGGGGGGTTAGGGACAGATACGCAGTATTTT. Encoded protein: CASSLASGGGLGTDTQYF.

In its sample, this clonotype was seen many times. J is TRBJ2-7 and V is TRBV10-3; possible D gene TRBD2, 6 bases. This CDR3 contains 13 residues. CDR1 is ENHRY and CDR2 is SYGVKD in the germline V gene. V lost 6 bases, J lost 4 bases, and 13 bases lay in between. The CDR3, as DNA: TGTGCCATCAGGGCCGGGGGAGATTACGAGCAGTACTTC. Encoded protein: CAIRAGGDYEQYF.

A few counts support this clonotype. The rearrangement links TRBV6-4 to TRBJ2-1; 8 nucleotides match TRBD1. The CDR3 spans 11 residues. V lost 10 bases, J lost 13 bases, and 9 bases stayed unmatched. CDR1 and CDR2 (germline): MRHNA, SNTAGT. This CDR3 is CATSTGVRQFF. Written as DNA, the CDR3 is TGTGCCACCTCGACAGGGGTTAGACAGTTCTTC.

This clonotype occurred a few times. The rearrangement uses TRBV6-5 and TRBJ2-6, with D unclear. Germline assignment: CDR1 MNHEY and CDR2 SVGAGI. The CDR3 is made up of 15 amino acids. V lost 0 bases and J 2 bases, leaving 5 bases between the germline ends. The CDR3 nucleotides read TGTGCCAGCAGTTACTCCGAAGCTGGGGCCAACGTCCTGACTTTC. This codes for CASSYSEAGANVLTF.

This clonotype was recorded many times. The chain carries TRBV29-1 and TRBJ2-5; D call uncertain. CDR3 length: 11 residues. Germline V gives CDR1 SQVTM, CDR2 ANQGSEA. CDR3 DNA sequence: TGCGGCGCTACTCCCAGCCAGACCCAGTACTTC. This sequence encodes CGATPSQTQYF.

The J gene is TRBJ2-3, the V gene TRBV4-1, with TRBD2 matching 9 bases. The junction had 12 bases not matched to a gene; V was cut back by 2 bases and J by 3 bases. Germline CDR1 is MGHRA and CDR2 is YSYEKL. The CDR3 covers 18 residues. DNA for the CDR3: TGCGCCAGCAGCCAAAAAACGGGTGCGGGGGGGCCGACAGATACGCAGTATTTT. Translating it yields CASSQKTGAGGPTDTQYF.

The V call is TRBV6-5, the J call TRBJ2-3, with TRBD2 as a possible D gene (6 bases). V lost 8 bases and J 5 bases, leaving 17 bases between the germline ends. CDR3 size: 14 residues. CDR1 and CDR2 from the germline V gene are MNHEY and SVGAGI. CDR3 amino acids: CASRNHLSGDTQYF. The CDR3 bases are TGTGCCAGCCGAAACCATCTTAGCGGAGATACGCAGTATTTT.